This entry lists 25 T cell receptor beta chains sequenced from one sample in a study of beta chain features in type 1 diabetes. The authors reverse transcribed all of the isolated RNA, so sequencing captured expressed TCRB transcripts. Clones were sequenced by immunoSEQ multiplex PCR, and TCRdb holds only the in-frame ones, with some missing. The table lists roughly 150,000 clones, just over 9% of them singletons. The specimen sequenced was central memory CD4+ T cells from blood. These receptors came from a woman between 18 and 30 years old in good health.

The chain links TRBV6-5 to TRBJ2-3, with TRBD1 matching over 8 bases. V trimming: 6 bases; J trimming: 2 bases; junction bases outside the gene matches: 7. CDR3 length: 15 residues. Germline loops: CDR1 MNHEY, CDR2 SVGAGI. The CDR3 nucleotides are TGTGCCAGCAGCTTTACAGGGGGTAACACAGATACGCAGTATTTT. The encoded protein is CASSFTGGNTDTQYF.

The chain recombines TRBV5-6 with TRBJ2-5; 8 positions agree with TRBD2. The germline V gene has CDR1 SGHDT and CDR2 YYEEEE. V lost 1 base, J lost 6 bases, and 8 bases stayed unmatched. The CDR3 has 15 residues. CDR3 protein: CASSLTGTSRQTQYF. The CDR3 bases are TGTGCCAGCAGCTTGACAGGGACTAGTAGGCAGACCCAGTACTTC.

CDR3 region: CAIGGTGGRQPQHF. In DNA form, the CDR3 reads TGTGCCATCGGCGGGACAGGCGGACGCCAGCCCCAGCATTTT. The V and J genes are TRBV10-3 and TRBJ1-5, with 8 bases fitting TRBD1. CDR3 length: 14 residues. Per the germline V gene, CDR1 is ENHRY and CDR2 is SYGVKD. The V segment lost 8 bases and the J segment 7 bases; nucleotides outside the gene matches: 10.

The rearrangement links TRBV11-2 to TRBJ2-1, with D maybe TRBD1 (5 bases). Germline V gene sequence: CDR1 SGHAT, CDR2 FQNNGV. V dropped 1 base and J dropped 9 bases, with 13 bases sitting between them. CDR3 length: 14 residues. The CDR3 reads CASSLAFQGSEQFF. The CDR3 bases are TGTGCCAGCAGCTTAGCGTTCCAGGGCAGTGAGCAGTTCTTC.

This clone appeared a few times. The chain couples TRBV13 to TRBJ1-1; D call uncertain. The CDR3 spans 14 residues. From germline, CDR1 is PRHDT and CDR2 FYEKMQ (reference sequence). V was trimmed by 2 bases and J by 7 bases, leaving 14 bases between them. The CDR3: CASSLFRSGNEAFF. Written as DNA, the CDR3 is TGTGCCAGCAGCTTATTCCGGAGTGGAAATGAAGCTTTCTTT.

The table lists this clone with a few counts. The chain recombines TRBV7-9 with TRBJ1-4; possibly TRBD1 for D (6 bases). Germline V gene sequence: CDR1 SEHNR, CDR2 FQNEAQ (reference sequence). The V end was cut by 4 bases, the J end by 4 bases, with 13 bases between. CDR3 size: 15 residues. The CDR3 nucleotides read TGTGCCAGCAGCTCCACAGGGACCTTTAATGAAAAACTGTTTTTT. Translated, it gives CASSSTGTFNEKLFF.

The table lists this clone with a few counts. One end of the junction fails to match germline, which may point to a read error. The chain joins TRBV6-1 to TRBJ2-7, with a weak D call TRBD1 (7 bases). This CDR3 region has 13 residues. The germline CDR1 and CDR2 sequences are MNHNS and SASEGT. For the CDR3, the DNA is TGTGCCAGCAGTGAAACTTGGCGGGACAGCGGAGACTTC. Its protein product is CASSETWRDSGDF.

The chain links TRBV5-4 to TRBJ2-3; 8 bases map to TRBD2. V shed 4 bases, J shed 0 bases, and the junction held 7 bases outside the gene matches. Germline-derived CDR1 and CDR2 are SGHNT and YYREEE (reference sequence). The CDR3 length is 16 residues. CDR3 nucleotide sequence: TGTGCCAGCAGCCGGAAGGCGGGGGGAAGCACAGATACGCAGTATTTT. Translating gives CASSRKAGGSTDTQYF.

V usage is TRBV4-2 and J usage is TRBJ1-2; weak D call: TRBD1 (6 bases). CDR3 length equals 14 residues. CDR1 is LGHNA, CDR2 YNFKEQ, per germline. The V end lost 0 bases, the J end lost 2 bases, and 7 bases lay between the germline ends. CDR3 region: CASSQERGNYGYTF. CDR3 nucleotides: TGTGCCAGCAGCCAAGAAAGGGGGAACTATGGCTACACCTTC.

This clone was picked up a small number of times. CDR3 region: CAWRASGSGETQYF. In nucleotides, the CDR3 is TGTGCCTGGAGGGCTAGCGGGAGTGGAGAGACCCAGTACTTC. The rearrangement links TRBV30 to TRBJ2-5, with TRBD2 matching 10 bases. Per germline, CDR1 GTSNPN and CDR2 SVGIG (reference sequence). The CDR3 runs to 14 residues. With V trimmed by 3 bases and J by 4 bases, 5 bases remained unmatched.

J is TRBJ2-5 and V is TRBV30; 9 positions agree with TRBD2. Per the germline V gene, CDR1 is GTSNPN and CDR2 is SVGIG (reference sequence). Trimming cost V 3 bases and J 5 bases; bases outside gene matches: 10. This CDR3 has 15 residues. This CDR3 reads CAWSPRGRASETQYF. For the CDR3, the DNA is TGTGCCTGGAGCCCCCGCGGGAGGGCCTCGGAGACCCAGTACTTC. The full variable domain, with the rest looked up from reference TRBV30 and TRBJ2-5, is SQTIHQWPATLVQPVGSPLSLECTVEGTSNPNLYWYRQAAGRGLQLLFYSVGIGQISSEVPQNLSASRPQDRQFILSSKKLLLSDSGFYLCAWSPRGRASETQYFGPGTRLLVL.

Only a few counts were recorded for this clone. In nucleotides, the CDR3 is TGTGCCAGCAGTTCGGACAGATTCTATAGCAATCAGCCCCAGCATTTT. Amino acid sequence: CASSSDRFYSNQPQHF. The J gene is TRBJ1-5, the V gene TRBV6-6; D might be TRBD1 (6 bases). The CDR3 has 16 amino acids. Germline CDR1 is MNHNY and CDR2 is SVGAGI (reference sequence). V lost 4 bases to trimming and J lost 0 bases, with 13 bases between them.

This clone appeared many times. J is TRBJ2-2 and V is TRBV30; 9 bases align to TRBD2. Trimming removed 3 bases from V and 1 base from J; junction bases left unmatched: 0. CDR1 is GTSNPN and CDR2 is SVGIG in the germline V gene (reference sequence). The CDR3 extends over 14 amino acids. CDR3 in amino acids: CAWRTSGNTGELFF. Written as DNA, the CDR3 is TGTGCCTGGAGGACTAGCGGGAACACCGGGGAGCTGTTTTTT.

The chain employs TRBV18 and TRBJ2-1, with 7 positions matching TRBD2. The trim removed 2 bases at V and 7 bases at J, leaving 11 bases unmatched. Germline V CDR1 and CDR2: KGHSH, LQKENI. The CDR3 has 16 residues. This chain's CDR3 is CASSPRASGAGNEQFF. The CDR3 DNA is TGTGCCAGCTCACCAAGGGCTAGCGGAGCAGGGAATGAGCAGTTCTTC.

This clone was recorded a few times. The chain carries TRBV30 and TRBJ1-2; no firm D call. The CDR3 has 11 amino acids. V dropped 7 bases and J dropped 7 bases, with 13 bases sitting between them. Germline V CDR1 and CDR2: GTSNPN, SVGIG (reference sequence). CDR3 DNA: TGTGCCTCGAAGCGGGGTAGTGGCTACACCTTC. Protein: CASKRGSGYTF.

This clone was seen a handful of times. In DNA, the CDR3 is TGTGCCAGCAGCAAAAGGGGACAGAACACTGAAGCTTTCTTT. Encoded protein: CASSKRGQNTEAFF. The chain combines TRBV21-1 with TRBJ1-1; TRBD1, as called in the table, went unchecked against the DNA. TRBV21-1 is a pseudogene. The CDR3 totals 14 residues.

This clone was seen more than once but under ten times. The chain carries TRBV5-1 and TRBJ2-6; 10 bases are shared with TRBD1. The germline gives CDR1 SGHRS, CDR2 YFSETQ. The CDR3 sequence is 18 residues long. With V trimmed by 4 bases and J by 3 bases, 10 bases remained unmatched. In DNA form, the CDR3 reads TGCGCCAGCAGCCTATCCGGGACAGGGGCGGATGGGGCCAACGTCCTGACTTTC. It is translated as CASSLSGTGADGANVLTF. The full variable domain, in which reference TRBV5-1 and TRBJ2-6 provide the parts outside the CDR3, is KAGVTQTPRYLIKTRGQQVTLSCSPISGHRSVSWYQQTPGQGLQFLFEYFSETQRNKGNFPGRFSGRQFSNSRSEMNVSTLELGDSALYLCASSLSGTGADGANVLTFGAGSRLTVL.

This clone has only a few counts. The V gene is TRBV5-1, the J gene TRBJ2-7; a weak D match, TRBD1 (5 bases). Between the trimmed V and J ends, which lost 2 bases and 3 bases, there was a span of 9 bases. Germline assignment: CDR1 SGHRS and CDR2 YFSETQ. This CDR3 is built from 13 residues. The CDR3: CASSFDSLYEQYF. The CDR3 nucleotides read TGCGCCAGCAGCTTTGACAGTCTCTACGAGCAGTACTTC.

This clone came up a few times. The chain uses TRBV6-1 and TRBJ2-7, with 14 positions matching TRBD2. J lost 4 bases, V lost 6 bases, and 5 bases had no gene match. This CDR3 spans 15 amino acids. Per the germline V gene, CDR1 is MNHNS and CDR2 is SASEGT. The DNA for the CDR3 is TGTGCCAGCAGCGCGGGACTAGCGGGAGTTTACGAGCAGTACTTC. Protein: CASSAGLAGVYEQYF.

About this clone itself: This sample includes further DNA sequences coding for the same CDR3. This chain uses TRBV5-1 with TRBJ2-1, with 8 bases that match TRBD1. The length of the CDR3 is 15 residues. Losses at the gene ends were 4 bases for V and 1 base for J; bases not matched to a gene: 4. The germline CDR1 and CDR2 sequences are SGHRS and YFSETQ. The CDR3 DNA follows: TGCGCCAGCAGCCCCGGACAGGGATCCTACAATGAGCAGTTCTTC. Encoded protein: CASSPGQGSYNEQFF.

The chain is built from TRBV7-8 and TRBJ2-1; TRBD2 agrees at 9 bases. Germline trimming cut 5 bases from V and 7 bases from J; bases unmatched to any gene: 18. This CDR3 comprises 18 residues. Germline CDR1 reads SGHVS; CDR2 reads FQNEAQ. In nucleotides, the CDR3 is TGTGCCAGCAGCCCCGGTAGGCGGGGGGGCAGGTTTATGAATGAGCAGTTCTTC. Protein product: CASSPGRRGGRFMNEQFF.

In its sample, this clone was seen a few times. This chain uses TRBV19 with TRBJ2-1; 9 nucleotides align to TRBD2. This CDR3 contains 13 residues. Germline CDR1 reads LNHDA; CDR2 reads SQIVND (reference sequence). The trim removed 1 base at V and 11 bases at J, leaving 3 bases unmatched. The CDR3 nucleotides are TGTGCCAGTAGTATAGGTCTAGCGGGGCAGCAGTTCTTC. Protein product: CASSIGLAGQQFF.

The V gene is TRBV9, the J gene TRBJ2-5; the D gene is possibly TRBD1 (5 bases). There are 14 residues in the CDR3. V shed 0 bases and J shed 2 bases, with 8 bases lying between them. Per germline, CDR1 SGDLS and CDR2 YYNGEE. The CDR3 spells CASSVEAGQETQYF. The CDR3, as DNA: TGTGCCAGCAGCGTAGAGGCAGGGCAAGAGACCCAGTACTTC.

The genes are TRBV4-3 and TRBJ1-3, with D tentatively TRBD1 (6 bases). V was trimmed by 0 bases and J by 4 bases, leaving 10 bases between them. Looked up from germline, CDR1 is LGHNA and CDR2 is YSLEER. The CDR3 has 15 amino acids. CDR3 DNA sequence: TGCGCCAGCAGCCAAGACTACAGGGCAGGAAACACCATATATTTT. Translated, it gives CASSQDYRAGNTIYF.

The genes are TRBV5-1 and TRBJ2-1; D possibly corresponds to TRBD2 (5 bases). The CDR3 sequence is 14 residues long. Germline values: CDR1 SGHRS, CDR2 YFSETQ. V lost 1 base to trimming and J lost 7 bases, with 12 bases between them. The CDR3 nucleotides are TGCGCCAGCAGCTTGTATGAGGGCAGGAATGAGCAGTTCTTC. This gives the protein CASSLYEGRNEQFF. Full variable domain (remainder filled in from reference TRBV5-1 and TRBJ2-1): KAGVTQTPRYLIKTRGQQVTLSCSPISGHRSVSWYQQTPGQGLQFLFEYFSETQRNKGNFPGRFSGRQFSNSRSEMNVSTLELGDSALYLCASSLYEGRNEQFFGPGTRLTVL.